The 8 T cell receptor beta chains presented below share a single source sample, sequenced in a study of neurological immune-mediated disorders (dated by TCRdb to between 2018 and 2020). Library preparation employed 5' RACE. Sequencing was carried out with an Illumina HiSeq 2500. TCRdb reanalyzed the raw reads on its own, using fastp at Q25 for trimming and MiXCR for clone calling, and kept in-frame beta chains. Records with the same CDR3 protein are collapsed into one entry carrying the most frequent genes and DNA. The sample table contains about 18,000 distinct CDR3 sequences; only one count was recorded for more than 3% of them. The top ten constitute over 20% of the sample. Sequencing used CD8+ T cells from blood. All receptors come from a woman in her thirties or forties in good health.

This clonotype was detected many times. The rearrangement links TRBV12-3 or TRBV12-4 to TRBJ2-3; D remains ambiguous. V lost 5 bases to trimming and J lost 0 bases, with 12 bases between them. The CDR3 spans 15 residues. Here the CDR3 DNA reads TGTGCCAGCAGTCCCTCGGGCCCCAGCACAGATACGCAGTATTTT. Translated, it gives CASSPSGPSTDTQYF.

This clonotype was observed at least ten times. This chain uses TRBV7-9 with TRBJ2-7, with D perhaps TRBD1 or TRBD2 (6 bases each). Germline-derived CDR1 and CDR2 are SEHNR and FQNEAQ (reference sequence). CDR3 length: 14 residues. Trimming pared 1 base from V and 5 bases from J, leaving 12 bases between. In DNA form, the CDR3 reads TGTGCCAGCAGCTTAGAGGCCGGGGGCGACGAGCAGTACTTC. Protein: CASSLEAGGDEQYF.

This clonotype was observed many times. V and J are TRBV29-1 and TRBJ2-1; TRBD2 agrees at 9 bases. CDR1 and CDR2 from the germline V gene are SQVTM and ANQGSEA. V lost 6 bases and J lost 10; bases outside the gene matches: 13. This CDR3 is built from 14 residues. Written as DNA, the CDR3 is TGCAGCGTGGCCGGACTAGCGTCCGATCGGGAGCAGTTCTTC. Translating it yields CSVAGLASDREQFF.

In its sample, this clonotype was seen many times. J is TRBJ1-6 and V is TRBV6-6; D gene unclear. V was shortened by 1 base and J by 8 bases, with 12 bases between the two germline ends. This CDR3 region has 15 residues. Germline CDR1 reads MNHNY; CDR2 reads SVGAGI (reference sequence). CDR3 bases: TGTGCCAGCAGTTACTACCTACTAGATGATTCACCCCTCCACTTT. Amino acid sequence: CASSYYLLDDSPLHF.

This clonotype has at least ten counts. DNA of the CDR3: TGCAGCGTTGTTTGGGGACAGGTTTACGAGCAGTACTTC. It encodes CSVVWGQVYEQYF. The J gene is TRBJ2-7, the V gene TRBV29-1, with 8 bases aligning to TRBD1. V gave up 4 bases and J gave up 4 bases; unmatched junction bases: 6. The CDR3 loop spans 13 amino acids. CDR1 and CDR2 (germline): SQVTM, ANQGSEA.

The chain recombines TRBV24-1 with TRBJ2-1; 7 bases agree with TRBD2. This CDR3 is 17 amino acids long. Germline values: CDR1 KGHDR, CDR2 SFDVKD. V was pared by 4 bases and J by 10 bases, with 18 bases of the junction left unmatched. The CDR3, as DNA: TGTGCCACCAGTGACCGCGGGGGTCCACTGAGGAGGGTAGAGCAGTTCTTC. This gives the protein CATSDRGGPLRRVEQFF.

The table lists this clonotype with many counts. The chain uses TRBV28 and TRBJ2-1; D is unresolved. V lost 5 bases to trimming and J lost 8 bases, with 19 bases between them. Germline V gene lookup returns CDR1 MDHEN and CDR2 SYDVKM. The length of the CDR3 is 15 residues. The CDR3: CASSQVGSLRDEQFF. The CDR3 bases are TGTGCCAGCAGTCAGGTTGGCAGCTTACGGGATGAGCAGTTCTTC.

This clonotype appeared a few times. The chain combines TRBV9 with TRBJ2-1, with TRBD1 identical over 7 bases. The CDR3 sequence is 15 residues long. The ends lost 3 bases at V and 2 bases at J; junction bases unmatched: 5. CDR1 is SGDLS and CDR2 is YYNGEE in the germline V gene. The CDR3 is CASSASGGPYNEQFF. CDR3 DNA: TGTGCCAGCAGCGCCTCAGGGGGTCCCTACAATGAGCAGTTCTTC.